This TCR beta chain was identified in a study of T cells after yellow fever vaccination. This clonotype has only a few counts. Germline V lookup: CDR1 MNHNS, CDR2 SASEGT. V lost 6 bases to trimming and J lost 0 bases; unmatched junction nucleotides: 12. The CDR3 is 17 residues long. The study made its TCR cDNA through 5'RACE template switching. That step introduced a universal primer site along with UMIs. TCRdb re-derived calls from the 5' RACE reads in MiXCR, one entry per CDR3 protein. This table holds about 150,000 distinct CDR3 sequences, 5.5% to 8% found once. The TCR comes from a man aged 18 to 29 who received the YFV17D yellow fever vaccine. The input for sequencing was CD4+ T cells sorted from PBMCs, taken on the day of the first yellow fever vaccination. The chain employs TRBV6-1 and TRBJ2-3, with TRBD1 matching 7 bases. CDR3 in amino acids: CASSRLGTAFSTDTQYF. The DNA for the CDR3 is TGTGCCAGCAGCCGCCTTGGGACAGCCTTTAGCACAGATACGCAGTATTTT.